The 23 T cell receptor beta chains below all came from one sample that was sequenced in a study of T cell responses to AZD1222 COVID-19 vaccine (dated by TCRdb to the early 2020s). Receptor amplification or capture employed the immunoSEQ multiplex PCR assay. TCRdb stores this immuneACCESS table with in-frame sequences only. Part of the clones is absent; in the studies checked, under half of the shortfall reflects unresolved V genes, and no reason is known for the rest. The sample contains around 73,000 clones, 75% to 90% of them found a single time. Around 9.3% of the sample is taken by the ten largest. Reading the label with the study, this specimen's time point is: about 28 days (+/-7) after the second vaccine dose. This sample comprised peripheral blood, obtained 28 days after the second AZD1222 dose. The origin of the receptors is an adult who received the AZD1222 COVID-19 vaccine.

This clone showed up just a few times. V usage is TRBV29-1 and J usage is TRBJ1-2; D unclear. With 2 bases removed from V and 4 bases from J, the gap between germline ends came to 5 bases. Germline lookup yields CDR1 SQVTM and CDR2 ANQGSEA. The CDR3 consists of 11 residues. CDR3: CSVESGYGYTF. DNA of the CDR3: TGCAGCGTTGAATCCGGCTATGGCTACACCTTC.

The CDR3 DNA is TGTGCCAGCAGCCAAGGGGACTCAGCACACGAGCAGTACGTC. Translation: CASSQGDSAHEQYV. The chain has TRBV3-1 (or the pseudogene TRBV3-2) and TRBJ2-7, with D possibly matching TRBD2 (6 bases). Germline V lookup: CDR1 LGHDT, CDR2 YNNKEL (reference sequence). The CDR3 contains 14 residues. V was trimmed by 1 base and J by 5 bases, leaving 12 bases between them.

V usage is TRBV11-3 and J usage is TRBJ2-3; D perhaps matches TRBD2 (6 bases). CDR1 and CDR2 from the germline V gene are SGHNT and YENEEA. The CDR3 contains 11 residues. V shed 8 bases and J shed 3 bases, with 6 bases lying between them. CDR3 nucleotide sequence: TGTGCCAGCGCGGGGACAGATACGCAGTATTTT. Its protein is CASAGTDTQYF.

The chain combines TRBV19 with TRBJ2-7, with TRBD2 identical over 7 bases. The CDR3 spans 16 residues. Germline values: CDR1 LNHDA, CDR2 SQIVND (reference sequence). V lost 5 bases and J lost 2; bases outside the gene matches: 12. In nucleotides, the CDR3 is TGTGCCAGTAGTCGTCGACGGGGAGGGTTTACCTACGAGCAGTACTTC. It yields the protein CASSRRRGGFTYEQYF.

The CDR3 DNA reads as TGTGCCAGCAGCCACGGACTAGCGGCTAGTAATGAGCAGTTCTTC. It codes for CASSHGLAASNEQFF. The chain joins TRBV27 to TRBJ2-1; 10 bases map to TRBD2. CDR3 length: 15 residues. CDR1 and CDR2 from the germline V gene are MNHEY and SMNVEV (reference sequence). V shed 6 bases and J 7 bases; nucleotides not matched to a gene: 9.

The gene calls are TRBV18 and TRBJ2-2; D is perhaps TRBD1 (5 bases). The CDR3 is 16 residues long. The V end was cut by 5 bases, the J end by 4 bases, with 17 bases between. Germline loops: CDR1 KGHSH, CDR2 LQKENI. CDR3 amino acids: CASSTLDTGATGELFF. In DNA form, the CDR3 reads TGTGCCAGCTCAACCCTGGACACTGGGGCCACCGGGGAGCTGTTTTTT.

A single count supports this clone. V is TRBV5-1 and J is TRBJ2-7; TRBD1 matches 10 bases. Germline trimming cut 0 bases from V and 6 bases from J; bases unmatched to any gene: 6. The CDR3 is made up of 15 amino acids. In germline, CDR1 is SGHRS, CDR2 YFSETQ. The CDR3 here is CASSLETGGFLEQYF. The CDR3 coding sequence is TGCGCCAGCAGCTTGGAGACAGGGGGCTTCCTCGAGCAGTACTTC.

The gene calls are TRBV29-1 and TRBJ2-1, with TRBD2 matching over 7 bases. The CDR3 is 14 amino acids. The ends lost 0 bases at V and 4 bases at J; junction bases unmatched: 3. Germline lookup yields CDR1 SQVTM and CDR2 ANQGSEA. Here the CDR3 DNA reads TGCAGCGTTGAAGATCGGCGGGGGTACAATGAGCAGTTCTTC. Its protein product is CSVEDRRGYNEQFF.

The rearrangement joins TRBV11-3 to TRBJ2-1, with D perhaps given as TRBD1 or TRBD2 (5 bases each). V lost 5 bases and J 4 bases, leaving 15 bases between the germline ends. Germline V gives CDR1 SGHNT, CDR2 YENEEA. The CDR3 length is 15 residues. The CDR3 bases are TGTGCCAGCAGCCTGAATAGAGGGGCTTACAATGAGCAGTTCTTC. This encodes CASSLNRGAYNEQFF.

The rearrangement links TRBV4-3 to TRBJ1-6; D might be TRBD1 (5 bases). This CDR3 is built from 17 residues. The ends were cut back, 0 bases at V and 13 bases at J, with 22 bases in the middle. Germline V gene data show CDR1 as LGHNA and CDR2 as YSLEER. The CDR3 region has the DNA TGCGCCAGCAGCCAAGATCGGTCGGGGACGACGGGTACCCCCCTCCACTTT. It translates to CASSQDRSGTTGTPLHF.

V is TRBV6-5 and J is TRBJ1-1; D unresolved. CDR3 length: 13 residues. Trimming pared 8 bases from V and 0 bases from J, leaving 10 bases between. CDR1 is MNHEY, CDR2 SVGAGI, per germline. The chain's CDR3 is CASGKVLNTEAFF. The CDR3 nucleotides read TGTGCCAGCGGCAAGGTTCTGAACACTGAAGCTTTCTTT.

The J gene is TRBJ1-5, the V gene TRBV10-3; TRBD1 aligns across 9 bases. The CDR3 is 14 amino acids. V lost 6 bases, J lost 4 bases, and 4 bases stayed unmatched. CDR1 is ENHRY and CDR2 is SYGVKD in the germline V gene. The CDR3 bases are TGTGCCATCAGGGGACAGGGCGGGAATCAGCCCCAGCATTTT. Amino acid sequence: CAIRGQGGNQPQHF.

The chain employs TRBV2 and TRBJ1-5, with TRBD1 matching 9 bases. V shed 5 bases, J shed 6 bases, and the junction held 5 bases outside the gene matches. The CDR3 runs to 14 residues. Per the germline V gene, CDR1 is SNHLY and CDR2 is FYNNEI. CDR3 loop: CASSPGQGSQPQHF. CDR3 sequence (DNA): TGTGCCAGCAGTCCCGGACAGGGGAGTCAGCCCCAGCATTTT.

J is TRBJ2-2 and V is TRBV5-4, with D possibly matching TRBD1 (5 bases). V was trimmed by 0 bases and J by 2 bases, leaving 11 bases between them. CDR3 length: 16 residues. The V gene's germline CDR1 is SGHNT and CDR2 YYREEE (reference sequence). CDR3 bases: TGTGCCAGCAGCTTGGGACCGACAGTCAACACCGGGGAGCTGTTTTTT. Encoded protein: CASSLGPTVNTGELFF.

The chain uses TRBV6-5 and TRBJ2-2; 7 bases align to TRBD1. The CDR3 runs 14 residues. From germline, CDR1 is MNHEY and CDR2 SVGAGI. The V and J ends lost 5 bases and 2 bases, in that order; junction bases with no gene match: 2. Here the CDR3 DNA reads TGTGCCAGCAGTACAGGGGCCAACACCGGGGAGCTGTTTTTT. It is translated as CASSTGANTGELFF.

The CDR3 bases are TGTGCCAGCACCCAGTTTGATGAGCAGTTCTTC. This sequence encodes CASTQFDEQFF. The V call is TRBV6-5, the J call TRBJ2-1; D is unclear. The CDR3 spans 11 residues. Germline CDR1 and CDR2: MNHEY and SVGAGI. V lost 7 bases and J 8 bases, leaving 9 bases between the germline ends.

The V gene is TRBV4-2, the J gene TRBJ1-5; possibly TRBD1 for D (5 bases). Trimming pared 0 bases from V and 2 bases from J, leaving 11 bases between. Germline CDR1 reads LGHNA; CDR2 reads YNFKEQ. CDR3 length equals 16 residues. The CDR3, as DNA: TGTGCCAGCAGCCAAGAATGGGGGGACGGCAATCAGCCCCAGCATTTT. Protein product: CASSQEWGDGNQPQHF.

This clone came up once. The chain couples TRBV5-6 to TRBJ1-4; D might be TRBD1 (5 bases). Germline CDR1 is SGHDT and CDR2 is YYEEEE. This CDR3 has 16 amino acids. V lost 0 bases and J lost 4, with 13 bases in between. CDR3 DNA sequence: TGTGCCAGCAGCTTGGGGGGCCGGGGAGATAATGAAAAACTGTTTTTT. It is translated as CASSLGGRGDNEKLFF.

This chain connects TRBV6-5 to TRBJ2-1; 8 positions match TRBD1. The CDR3 loop spans 15 amino acids. The V and J ends lost 6 bases and 3 bases, in that order; junction bases with no gene match: 7. In germline, CDR1 is MNHEY, CDR2 SVGAGI. CDR3 protein: CASSRDRILYNEQFF. The CDR3 DNA is TGTGCCAGCAGCCGGGACAGGATACTCTACAATGAGCAGTTCTTC.

This chain connects TRBV4-1 to TRBJ2-6; possibly TRBD1 for D (6 bases). This CDR3 has 16 amino acids. The V end was cut by 1 base, the J end by 4 bases, with 11 bases between. Looked up from germline, CDR1 is MGHRA and CDR2 is YSYEKL. The CDR3 DNA is TGCGCCAGCAGCCAAGTGGGGGCAGCCGGGGCCAACGTCCTGACTTTC. Translating gives CASSQVGAAGANVLTF.

The chain recombines TRBV7-9 with TRBJ1-4; D is perhaps TRBD1 (5 bases). V dropped 2 bases and J dropped 9 bases, with 16 bases sitting between them. The germline CDR1 and CDR2 sequences are SEHNR and FQNEAQ (reference sequence). CDR3 size: 15 residues. The CDR3 protein is CASSLTGDSRQKLFF. The CDR3 DNA is TGTGCCAGCAGCTTAACCGGTGACAGTCGGCAAAAACTGTTTTTT.

The rearrangement links TRBV9 to TRBJ1-6, with 7 nucleotides matching TRBD1. The CDR3 spans 14 residues. With 4 bases clipped from V and 8 bases from J, the junction kept 6 bases outside the gene matches. The germline gives CDR1 SGDLS, CDR2 YYNGEE. The CDR3 coding sequence is TGTGCCAGCAGCCCAACAGGGGCTTATTCACCCCTCCACTTT. This codes for CASSPTGAYSPLHF.

The chain joins TRBV12-5 to TRBJ1-4, with TRBD1 matching over 7 bases. In germline, CDR1 is LGHNT, CDR2 FRNRAP. This CDR3 is built from 16 residues. The J segment lost 6 bases and the V segment lost 2 bases, leaving 9 bases of the junction unmatched. The DNA for the CDR3 is TGTGCTAGTGGTTTGCTGGTTCACAGGGGCGATGAAAAACTGTTTTTT. Translation gives CASGLLVHRGDEKLFF.